This TCR beta chain is from a study of Graves' ophthalmopathy and Graves' hyperthyroidism. The V end was cut by 8 bases, the J end by 0 bases, with 17 bases between. The germline V gene has CDR1 SGHVS and CDR2 FQNEAQ. CDR3 length equals 17 residues. Study-wide points: Most expanded clonotypes in thyroid above 0.001 frequency also showed up in blood.

From RNA, the CDR3 regions of TCR beta chains were amplified and sequenced. Second-round multiplex PCR came after first-round RT-PCR with HTBI primers. Via MiXCR, TCRdb re-called the multiplex PCR reads, giving one row per CDR3 protein. Among 300,000 to 350,000 distinct CDR3 sequences listed, about 17% were seen once. Ten or more counts support this clonotype. The antigen is not known. Enrollment excluded any patients with other autoimmune diseases, uncontrolled infections, pregnancy or lactation. Clinical symptoms, serum thyroxine, TRAb, thyroid ultrasound and orbital computed tomography were relied on for diagnosis. The authors used Ficoll-Paque density gradient centrifugation to separate PBMCs. The input was more than 8 ml of fresh peripheral blood.

The sequence derives from an adult man with Graves' ophthalmopathy. The sequenced sample consisted of peripheral blood. The chain uses TRBV7-8 and TRBJ2-6; the D is unclear. The CDR3 region is CASLVAVQSSGANVLTF. The CDR3 DNA follows: TGTGCCAGCCTGGTGGCGGTACAGAGCTCTGGGGCCAACGTCCTGACTTTC.